This entry lists 3 T cell receptor beta chains sequenced from one sample in a study of T cell responses to AZD1222 COVID-19 vaccine. Profiled with immunoSEQ multiplex PCR; TCRdb holds only in-frame clones, not every one. The repertoire consists of about 130,000 clones, with just over 85% occurring once and the leading ten covering 10% to 15%. Specimen: peripheral blood, collected on day 0 of AZD1222 vaccination. Receptors were obtained from an adult in good health.

The CDR3 loop is CASRVQSSGNTIYF. In DNA, the CDR3 is TGTGCCAGTAGGGTACAGAGCTCTGGAAACACCATATATTTT. The chain is built from TRBV19 and TRBJ1-3; D gene ambiguous. V was pared by 6 bases and J by 0 bases, with 9 bases between. The CDR3 contains 14 residues. Germline CDR1 and CDR2: LNHDA and SQIVND (reference sequence). Complete variable domain (other parts from reference TRBV19 and TRBJ1-3): DGGITQSPKYLFRKEGQNVTLSCEQNLNHDAMYWYRQDPGQGLRLIYYSQIVNDFQKGDIAEGYSVSREKKESFPLTVTSAQKNPTAFYLCASRVQSSGNTIYFGEGSWLTVV.

This clone was detected only a few times. This chain connects TRBV2 to TRBJ2-2; D might be TRBD1 or TRBD2, each matching 5 bases. The CDR3 loop spans 19 amino acids. The germline CDR1 and CDR2 sequences are SNHLY and FYNNEI. V lost 2 bases and J lost 6, with 25 bases in between. The CDR3 sequence is CASSEFPLRSTGLAGELFF. CDR3 nucleotides: TGTGCCAGCAGTGAATTCCCCCTCCGGTCGACGGGGCTAGCCGGGGAGCTGTTTTTT.

The chain couples TRBV6-2 or TRBV6-3 to TRBJ2-2, with 8 bases aligning to TRBD1. CDR1 and CDR2 from the germline V gene are MNHEY and SVGEGT. The CDR3 covers 13 residues. Trimming cost V 5 bases and J 7 bases; bases outside gene matches: 3. DNA for the CDR3: TGTGCCAGCAGTCCGACAGGGGACGGGGAGCTGTTTTTT. It translates to CASSPTGDGELFF.